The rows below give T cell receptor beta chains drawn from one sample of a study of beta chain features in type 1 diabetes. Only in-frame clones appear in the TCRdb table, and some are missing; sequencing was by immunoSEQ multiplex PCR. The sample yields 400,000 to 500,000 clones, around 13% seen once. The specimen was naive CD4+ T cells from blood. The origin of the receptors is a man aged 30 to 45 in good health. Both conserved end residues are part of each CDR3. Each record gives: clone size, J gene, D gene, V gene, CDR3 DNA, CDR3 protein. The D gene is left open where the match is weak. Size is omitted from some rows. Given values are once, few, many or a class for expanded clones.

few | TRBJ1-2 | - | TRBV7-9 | TGTGCCAGCAGCCAAGATGGGGTTGGCTATGGCTACACCTTC | CASSQDGVGYGYTF
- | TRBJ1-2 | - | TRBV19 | TGTGCCAGTAGTATAGCGGCATCCCCGGATGGCTACACCTTC | CASSIAASPDGYTF
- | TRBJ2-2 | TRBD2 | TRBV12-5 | TGTGCTAGTGGTCCCAAGACTAGCCGGGTCACCGGGGAGCTGTTTTTT | CASGPKTSRVTGELFF
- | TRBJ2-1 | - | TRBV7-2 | TGTGCCAGCAGCTCCTACGGGACTGGCAATGAGCAGTTCTTC | CASSSYGTGNEQFF
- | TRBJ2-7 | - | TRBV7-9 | TGTGCCAGCAGCACACCGGGACACCAGGACTACGAGCAGTACTTC | CASSTPGHQDYEQYF
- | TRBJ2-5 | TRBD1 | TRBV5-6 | TGTGCCAGCAGCTTGGGAGGACAGGGGGCATCGGAGACCCAGTACTTC | CASSLGGQGASETQYF
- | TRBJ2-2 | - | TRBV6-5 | TGTGCCAGCAGTTATTTGGGGGAGCTGTTTTTT | CASSYLGELFF
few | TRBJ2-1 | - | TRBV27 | TGTGCCAGCAGTTTCAGCACAGCCTCCTACAATGAGCAGTTCTTC | CASSFSTASYNEQFF
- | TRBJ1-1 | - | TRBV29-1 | TGCAGCGTTGACGGGCCCCAGTCAGGGACTGAAGCTTTCTTT | CSVDGPQSGTEAFF
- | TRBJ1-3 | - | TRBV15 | TGTGCCACCAGCGGTAATCTTGGAAACACCATATATTTT | CATSGNLGNTIYF
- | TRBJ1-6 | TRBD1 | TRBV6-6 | TGTGCCAGCAGTTACGGGACAGGGGGATCACCCCTCCACTTT | CASSYGTGGSPLHF
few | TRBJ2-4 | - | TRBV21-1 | TGTGCCAGCTACGGGGCTTTGCTAAATACAGCCAAAAACATTCAGTACTTC | CASYGALLNTAKNIQYF
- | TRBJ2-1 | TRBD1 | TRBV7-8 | TGTGCCAGCAACACCCGGACAGGGAAAAACAATGAGCAGTTCTTC | CASNTRTGKNNEQFF
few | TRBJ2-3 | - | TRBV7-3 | TGTGCCAGCAGCTTCGCCGGTATAAGCACAGATACGCAGTATTTT | CASSFAGISTDTQYF
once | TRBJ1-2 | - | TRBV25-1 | TGTGCCAGCAGCCAAACAGGGATCGTTGACTATGGCTACACCTTC | CASSQTGIVDYGYTF
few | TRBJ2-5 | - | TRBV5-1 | TGCGCCAGCAGCGGAGGGACAGTCCAAGAGACCCAGTACTTC | CASSGGTVQETQYF
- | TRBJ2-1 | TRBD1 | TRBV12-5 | TGTGCTAGTGGTGGGACAGGCCAAATCAATGAGCAGTTCTTC | CASGGTGQINEQFF
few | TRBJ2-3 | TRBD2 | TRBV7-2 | TGTGCCAGCAGCGCGGGACTAGCTGCAGATACGCAGTATTTT | CASSAGLAADTQYF
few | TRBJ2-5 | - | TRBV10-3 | TGTGCCATCAGTGCCGGGGCGAGAGGTAAAGAGACCCAGTACTTC | CAISAGARGKETQYF
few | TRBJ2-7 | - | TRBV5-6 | TGTGCCAGCAGCCTGAGGACGTACGAGCAGTACTTC | CASSLRTYEQYF
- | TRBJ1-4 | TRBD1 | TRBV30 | TGTGCCTGGAGCGTCGGACAGGGAGGGGAAAAACTGTTTTTT | CAWSVGQGGEKLFF
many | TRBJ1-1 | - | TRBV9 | TGTGCCAGCAGCGTAGTCGACACTGAAGCTTTCTTT | CASSVVDTEAFF
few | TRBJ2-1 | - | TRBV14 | TGTGCCAGCAGCCAAGGCGGGGCCGCGGTGCAGTTCTTC | CASSQGGAAVQFF
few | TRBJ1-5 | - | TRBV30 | TGTGCCTGGGCACAACGGATCAATCAGCCCCAGCATTTT | CAWAQRINQPQHF
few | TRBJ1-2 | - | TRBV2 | TGTGCCAGCAGTGGAGGACTGCTGGATGGCTACACCTTC | CASSGGLLDGYTF
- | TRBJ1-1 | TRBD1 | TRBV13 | TGTGCCAGCAGCGGCCGGGGACAGGGGGACACTGAAGCTTTCTTT | CASSGRGQGDTEAFF
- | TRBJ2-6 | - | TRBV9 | TGTGCCAGCAGCTCCCAAGGTGGGGCCAACGTCCTGACTTTC | CASSSQGGANVLTF
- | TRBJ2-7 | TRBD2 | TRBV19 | TGTGCCAGTAGTACCCCCGGGGGGATCTCCTACGAGCAGTACTTC | CASSTPGGISYEQYF
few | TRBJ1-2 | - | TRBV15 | TGTGCCACCAGCAGAGATCACACGGAACTCTATGGCTACACCTTC | CATSRDHTELYGYTF
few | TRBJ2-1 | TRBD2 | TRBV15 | TGTGCCACCAGCAGAGGCCCCGGGGGGGAGCAGTTCTTC | CATSRGPGGEQFF
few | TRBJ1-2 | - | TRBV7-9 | TGTGCCAGCAGCCCGCAGGGTAACTATGGCTACACCTTC | CASSPQGNYGYTF
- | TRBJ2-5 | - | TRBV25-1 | TGTGCCAGCAGCAAGTTAACAGTACAAGAGACCCAGTACTTC | CASSKLTVQETQYF
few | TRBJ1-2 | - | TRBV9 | TGTGCCAGCAGCGCACCGGCAGGAATTTCCTACACCTTC | CASSAPAGISYTF
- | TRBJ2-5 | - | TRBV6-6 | TGTGCCAGCAGTTATAGACGGGAGACCCAGTACTTC | CASSYRRETQYF